These T cell receptor beta chains were read from a single sample in a study of shared clonotypes between healthy human individuals. Only in-frame clones appear in the TCRdb table, and some are missing; sequencing was by immunoSEQ multiplex PCR. The sample holds tens of thousands of clones, about 61% seen once. The sample was memory CD8+ T cells sorted from blood. All receptors come from a man in his thirties or forties in good health. The CDR3 runs from the conserved cysteine through the conserved F or W. D genes are given only for firm matches. Expanded clones get a size class; other rows say once, few or many, or leave the size out.

J gene: TRBJ1-4; V gene: TRBV9; clone size: .; D gene: TRBD1; CDR3 protein: CASSAGGTTTEKLFF; CDR3 DNA: TGTGCCAGCAGCGCAGGGGGGACAACGACTGAAAAACTGTTTTTT
J gene: TRBJ2-7; V gene: TRBV27; clone size: .; D gene: .; CDR3 protein: CASSVAGRSYEQYF; CDR3 DNA: TGTGCCAGCAGTGTCGCCGGGAGATCCTACGAGCAGTACTTC
J gene: TRBJ2-1; V gene: TRBV5-1; clone size: .; D gene: .; CDR3 protein: CASSLGPSSYNEQFF; CDR3 DNA: TGTGCCAGCAGCTTAGGGCCGAGCTCCTACAATGAGCAGTTCTTC
J gene: TRBJ2-1; V gene: TRBV29-1; clone size: few; D gene: .; CDR3 protein: CSVGRALDNEQFF; CDR3 DNA: TGCAGCGTTGGGCGGGCCCTAGACAATGAGCAGTTCTTC
J gene: TRBJ2-2; V gene: TRBV11-3; clone size: .; D gene: TRBD1; CDR3 protein: CASSSRDRGSGELFF; CDR3 DNA: TGTGCCAGCAGCTCACGGGACAGGGGATCCGGGGAGCTGTTTTTT
J gene: TRBJ2-7; V gene: TRBV28; clone size: .; D gene: TRBD1; CDR3 protein: CASRTGGSSYEQYF; CDR3 DNA: TGTGCCAGCAGGACAGGGGGCTCCTCCTACGAGCAGTACTTC
J gene: TRBJ2-1; V gene: TRBV15; clone size: .; D gene: .; CDR3 protein: CATSRPYTGNEQFF; CDR3 DNA: TGTGCCACCAGCAGACCTTACACGGGGAATGAGCAGTTCTTC
J gene: TRBJ1-1; V gene: TRBV4-3; clone size: .; D gene: .; CDR3 protein: CASSLREDTEAFF; CDR3 DNA: TGCGCCAGCAGCTTGAGAGAGGACACTGAAGCTTTCTTT
J gene: TRBJ2-7; V gene: TRBV2; clone size: .; D gene: .; CDR3 protein: CASSDENSYEQYF; CDR3 DNA: TGTGCCAGCAGTGACGAGAACTCCTACGAGCAGTACTTC
J gene: TRBJ1-1; V gene: TRBV19; clone size: many; D gene: TRBD1; CDR3 protein: CASSIGTGGETFF; CDR3 DNA: TGTGCCAGTAGTATTGGGACAGGGGGCGAGACTTTCTTT
J gene: TRBJ1-1; V gene: TRBV2; clone size: .; D gene: .; CDR3 protein: CASREDLIKGAFF; CDR3 DNA: TGTGCCAGCAGGGAGGACCTCATCAAGGGAGCTTTCTTT
J gene: TRBJ1-3; V gene: TRBV11-2; clone size: .; D gene: .; CDR3 protein: CASSLVGLESSGNTIYF; CDR3 DNA: TGTGCCAGCAGCTTAGTCGGGCTCGAAAGCTCTGGAAACACCATATATTTT
J gene: TRBJ2-7; V gene: TRBV21-1; clone size: .; D gene: .; CDR3 protein: CASSKTPRQGDSYEQYF; CDR3 DNA: TGTGCCAGCAGCAAAACGCCTAGGCAGGGTGACTCCTACGAGCAGTACTTC
J gene: TRBJ2-1; V gene: TRBV10-3; clone size: .; D gene: .; CDR3 protein: CAISDPTTTYNEQFF; CDR3 DNA: TGTGCCATCAGTGACCCCACTACAACCTACAATGAGCAGTTCTTC
J gene: TRBJ2-3; V gene: TRBV29-1; clone size: .; D gene: TRBD2; CDR3 protein: CSVGGRSNTQYF; CDR3 DNA: TGCAGCGTTGGCGGGAGGTCTAATACGCAGTATTTT
J gene: TRBJ2-3; V gene: TRBV28; clone size: .; D gene: .; CDR3 protein: CASSLRRYTQYF; CDR3 DNA: TGTGCCAGCAGCCTCCGTCGGTATACGCAGTATTTT
J gene: TRBJ1-4; V gene: TRBV28; clone size: .; D gene: TRBD1; CDR3 protein: CASSFLQGATREKLFF; CDR3 DNA: TGTGCCAGCAGTTTTTTACAGGGGGCTACCCGTGAAAAACTGTTTTTT
J gene: TRBJ2-6; V gene: TRBV15; clone size: .; D gene: .; CDR3 protein: CATSRDSLSGANVLTF; CDR3 DNA: TGTGCCACCAGCAGAGACTCTTTGAGTGGGGCCAACGTCCTGACTTTC
J gene: TRBJ1-1; V gene: TRBV25-1; clone size: .; D gene: TRBD1; CDR3 protein: CASSERGGERATEAFF; CDR3 DNA: TGTGCCAGCAGTGAGCGAGGGGGCGAGCGAGCCACTGAAGCTTTCTTT
J gene: TRBJ2-7; V gene: TRBV19; clone size: many; D gene: .; CDR3 protein: CASSVWGSFPSEQYF; CDR3 DNA: TGTGCCAGTAGTGTTTGGGGATCATTCCCGTCCGAGCAGTACTTC
J gene: TRBJ2-7; V gene: TRBV29-1; clone size: .; D gene: TRBD1; CDR3 protein: CSVRQGVYEQYF; CDR3 DNA: TGCAGCGTGAGACAGGGGGTCTACGAGCAGTACTTC
J gene: TRBJ1-1; V gene: TRBV7-2; clone size: .; D gene: .; CDR3 protein: CASTTLNRETFF; CDR3 DNA: TGTGCCAGCACCACCCTGAACAGGGAAACTTTCTTT
J gene: TRBJ2-4; V gene: TRBV11-2; clone size: .; D gene: TRBD2; CDR3 protein: CASSPARPGGSNIQYF; CDR3 DNA: TGTGCCAGCAGCCCAGCCCGACCGGGGGGGTCAAACATTCAGTACTTC
J gene: TRBJ1-2; V gene: TRBV5-4; clone size: once; D gene: TRBD1; CDR3 protein: CASSLGGQGGEGYTF; CDR3 DNA: TGTGCCAGCAGCTTGGGGGGGCAGGGGGGAGAAGGCTACACCTTC
J gene: TRBJ1-1; V gene: TRBV23-1; clone size: once; D gene: .; CDR3 protein: CASSEHANTEAFF; CDR3 DNA: TGCGCCAGCAGTGAGCACGCGAACACTGAAGCTTTCTTT
J gene: TRBJ2-1; V gene: TRBV14; clone size: many; D gene: TRBD2; CDR3 protein: CASSQTTSGLYNEQFF; CDR3 DNA: TGTGCCAGCAGCCAAACTACTAGCGGCCTTTACAATGAGCAGTTCTTC
J gene: TRBJ1-5; V gene: TRBV7-8; clone size: .; D gene: .; CDR3 protein: CASSEGQLGSNQPQHF; CDR3 DNA: TGTGCCAGCAGCGAGGGTCAGCTTGGAAGCAATCAGCCCCAGCATTTT
J gene: TRBJ2-5; V gene: TRBV5-6; clone size: .; D gene: TRBD2; CDR3 protein: CASSWTSGRTRLFETQYF; CDR3 DNA: TGTGCCAGCAGCTGGACTAGCGGGAGGACCCGGCTCTTCGAGACCCAGTACTTC
J gene: TRBJ2-7; V gene: TRBV5-1; clone size: .; D gene: .; CDR3 protein: CASSFRDSYSYEQYF; CDR3 DNA: TGCGCCAGCAGCTTCCGGGACTCCTACTCCTACGAGCAGTACTTC
J gene: TRBJ2-3; V gene: TRBV28; clone size: .; D gene: TRBD2; CDR3 protein: CASRTGGHSTDTQYF; CDR3 DNA: TGTGCCAGCCGGACGGGGGGGCATAGCACAGATACGCAGTATTTT
J gene: TRBJ2-7; V gene: TRBV2; clone size: .; D gene: .; CDR3 protein: CASRGTPREQYF; CDR3 DNA: TGTGCCAGCAGGGGGACACCCCGCGAGCAGTACTTC
J gene: TRBJ2-1; V gene: TRBV30; clone size: .; D gene: TRBD2; CDR3 protein: CAWVLAGDYNEQFF; CDR3 DNA: TGTGCCTGGGTTCTAGCGGGAGACTACAATGAGCAGTTCTTC
J gene: TRBJ2-1; V gene: TRBV5-1; clone size: .; D gene: .; CDR3 protein: CASSHLGAKSMSHPNEQFF; CDR3 DNA: TGCGCCAGCAGCCACTTAGGGGCAAAATCAATGTCTCATCCCAATGAGCAGTTCTTC
J gene: TRBJ2-3; V gene: TRBV28; clone size: once; D gene: .; CDR3 protein: CASRALRGLSTDTQYF; CDR3 DNA: TGTGCCAGCAGGGCCCTCAGGGGACTCAGCACAGATACGCAGTATTTT
J gene: TRBJ2-3; V gene: TRBV6-6; clone size: .; D gene: .; CDR3 protein: CASLPSAVTDTQYF; CDR3 DNA: TGTGCCAGCTTACCTAGCGCAGTCACAGATACGCAGTATTTT
J gene: TRBJ2-1; V gene: TRBV6-4; clone size: many; D gene: TRBD2; CDR3 protein: CASSESSGSYNEQFF; CDR3 DNA: TGTGCCAGCAGTGAATCTAGCGGGAGCTACAATGAGCAGTTCTTC
J gene: TRBJ2-7; V gene: TRBV11-2; clone size: few; D gene: .; CDR3 protein: CASSSVRGVSEQYF; CDR3 DNA: TGTGCCAGCAGCTCGGTAAGGGGGGTGAGCGAGCAGTACTTC
J gene: TRBJ2-2; V gene: TRBV29-1; clone size: many; D gene: TRBD2; CDR3 protein: CSVDAGGNLGELFF; CDR3 DNA: TGCAGCGTTGACGCGGGAGGGAACCTCGGGGAGCTGTTTTTT
J gene: TRBJ2-7; V gene: TRBV7-8; clone size: .; D gene: TRBD1; CDR3 protein: CASSYPRDRASYEQYF; CDR3 DNA: TGTGCCAGCAGCTACCCCCGGGACAGGGCATCCTACGAGCAGTACTTC
J gene: TRBJ1-2; V gene: TRBV6-1; clone size: once; D gene: .; CDR3 protein: CASSRDMGFMGYTF; CDR3 DNA: TGTGCCAGCAGTAGGGACATGGGATTTATGGGCTACACCTTC
J gene: TRBJ2-7; V gene: TRBV30; clone size: many; D gene: TRBD2; CDR3 protein: CAWSAGPSGVHSGEQYF; CDR3 DNA: TGTGCCTGGAGTGCAGGACCTAGCGGGGTCCATTCTGGCGAGCAGTACTTC
J gene: TRBJ2-5; V gene: TRBV13; clone size: once; D gene: .; CDR3 protein: CASSPSAKTQYF; CDR3 DNA: TGTGCCAGCAGCCCATCCGCTAAGACCCAGTACTTC
J gene: TRBJ2-2; V gene: TRBV13; clone size: .; D gene: .; CDR3 protein: CASSLVYTGELFF; CDR3 DNA: TGTGCCAGCAGCCTAGTTTACACCGGGGAGCTGTTTTTT
J gene: TRBJ1-5; V gene: TRBV2; clone size: many; D gene: .; CDR3 protein: CASRRDNNQPQHF; CDR3 DNA: TGTGCCAGCAGGAGGGACAACAATCAGCCCCAGCATTTT